The 26 T cell receptor beta chains below all came from one sample that was sequenced in a study of shared clonotypes between healthy human individuals. Data came from immunoSEQ multiplex PCR; TCRdb stores just in-frame clones and leaves some out. The repertoire consists of nearly 1,000,000 clones, with over 60% occurring once and the leading ten covering about 1.5%. The material sequenced was memory CD4+ T cells sorted from blood. The subset: CD45RA-negative fraction. The origin of the receptors is a man aged 18 to 35 in good health.

V and J are TRBV5-4 and TRBJ1-6; D gene ambiguous. The V end was cut by 0 bases, the J end by 2 bases, with 9 bases between. The CDR3 extends over 16 amino acids. CDR1 and CDR2 from the germline V gene are SGHNT and YYREEE (reference sequence). The CDR3 here is CASSLDRLAYNSPLHF. The CDR3 DNA reads as TGTGCCAGCAGCTTGGACAGATTGGCCTATAATTCACCCCTCCACTTT.

The chain recombines TRBV4-1 with TRBJ2-7; a weak D match, TRBD1 (6 bases). Germline CDR1 MGHRA, CDR2 YSYEKL. V lost 4 bases and J 1 base, leaving 11 bases between the germline ends. The CDR3 runs 14 residues. This chain's CDR3 is CASSPGTKSYEQYF. CDR3 sequence (DNA): TGCGCCAGCAGCCCCGGGACAAAGTCCTACGAGCAGTACTTC.

The chain recombines TRBV18 with TRBJ2-5; D ambiguous. The germline V gene has CDR1 KGHSH and CDR2 LQKENI. Trimming left V 4 bases short and J 5 bases short, with 8 bases between. CDR3 size: 12 residues. The CDR3 loop is CASSLGLETQYF. CDR3 in DNA: TGTGCCAGCTCACTAGGGTTGGAGACCCAGTACTTC.

J is TRBJ1-2 and V is TRBV30, with D perhaps TRBD1 (5 bases). Trimming cost V 0 bases and J 7 bases, with 15 bases left between them. The CDR3 covers 14 residues. CDR1 is GTSNPN, CDR2 SVGIG, per germline (reference sequence). CDR3: CAWSVGAGASGYTF. As DNA, the CDR3 is TGTGCCTGGAGTGTAGGGGCAGGCGCTAGTGGCTACACCTTC. The full variable domain, with the rest looked up from reference TRBV30 and TRBJ1-2, is SQTIHQWPATLVQPVGSPLSLECTVEGTSNPNLYWYRQAAGRGLQLLFYSVGIGQISSEVPQNLSASRPQDRQFILSSKKLLLSDSGFYLCAWSVGAGASGYTFGSGTRLTVV.

This clone was observed a single time. This chain connects TRBV5-5 to TRBJ2-2; 8 positions agree with TRBD2. Trimming at V came to 4 bases and at J to 0 bases, leaving 5 bases not matched to a gene. The CDR3 totals 16 residues. Germline-derived CDR1 and CDR2 are SGHKS and YYEKEE (reference sequence). The CDR3 region has the DNA TGTGCCAGCAGCCCCCTTAGCGGGGCGAACACCGGGGAGCTGTTTTTT. Translated, it gives CASSPLSGANTGELFF.

The V and J genes are TRBV6-6 and TRBJ1-5; no definite D call. Trimming removed 6 bases at V and 6 bases at J, with 12 bases between. Germline V CDR1 and CDR2: MNHNY, SVGAGI (reference sequence). The CDR3 totals 13 residues. CDR3 sequence (DNA): TGTGCCAGCAGCCCCCGTGAGGCTCAGCCCCAGCATTTT. This sequence encodes CASSPREAQPQHF.

The gene calls are TRBV11-2 and TRBJ1-2, with D unresolved. Germline CDR1 is SGHAT and CDR2 is FQNNGV. The CDR3 has 14 amino acids. Trimming stripped 3 bases from V and 5 bases from J, with 13 bases between. Here the CDR3 reads CASSFIGQSYGYTF. CDR3 DNA: TGTGCCAGCAGCTTCATCGGGCAGTCTTATGGCTACACCTTC.

In its sample, this clone was seen a few times. This sample also contains other DNA sequences that code for the same CDR3. The chain employs TRBV10-3 and TRBJ1-6; 8 nucleotides line up with TRBD1. The germline V gene encodes CDR1 ENHRY and CDR2 SYGVKD. This CDR3 has 15 amino acids. Trimming took 0 bases from V and 7 from J; bases not matched to a gene: 2. CDR3 in DNA: TGTGCCATCAGTGAGTCACAGGGGGGCAATTCACCCCTCCACTTT. It specifies CAISESQGGNSPLHF.

This chain uses TRBV5-1 with TRBJ1-4; 8 bases are shared with TRBD1. The CDR3 loop spans 14 amino acids. Looked up from germline, CDR1 is SGHRS and CDR2 is YFSETQ. J was trimmed by 7 bases and V by 5 bases; bases with no gene match: 7. The chain's CDR3 is CASRDPGGGEKLFF. CDR3 nucleotide sequence: TGCGCCAGCAGGGACCCAGGGGGCGGTGAAAAACTGTTTTTT.

On this clone: This sample also contains other DNA sequences that code for the same CDR3. The chain is built from TRBV7-2 and TRBJ2-7; D perhaps matches TRBD1 (6 bases). Trimming took 5 bases from V and 0 from J, leaving 11 bases between them. The CDR3 is 14 residues long. Germline loops: CDR1 SGHTA, CDR2 FQGNSA. CDR3 sequence reads: CASSRGTASYEQYF. CDR3 nucleotide sequence: TGTGCCAGCAGCAGGGGGACGGCCTCCTACGAGCAGTACTTC.

The chain uses TRBV7-9 and TRBJ2-3; D may correspond to TRBD1 or TRBD2 (6 bases each). The CDR3 contains 15 residues. V was trimmed by 3 bases and J by 1 base, leaving 11 bases between them. CDR1 is SEHNR and CDR2 is FQNEAQ in the germline V gene (reference sequence). The chain's CDR3 is CASSLYREGTDTQYF. CDR3 in DNA: TGTGCCAGCAGCTTGTACAGGGAGGGCACAGATACGCAGTATTTT. The complete variable domain, with remaining parts taken from reference TRBV7-9 and TRBJ2-3, reads DTGVSQNPRHKITKRGQNVTFRCDPISEHNRLYWYRQTLGQGPEFLTYFQNEAQLEKSRLLSDRFSAERPKGSFSTLEIQRTEQGDSAMYLCASSLYREGTDTQYFGPGTRLTVL.

This clone came up once. The V and J genes are TRBV7-9 and TRBJ2-5; 8 nucleotides match TRBD2. This CDR3 has 15 amino acids. CDR1 is SEHNR, CDR2 FQNEAQ, per germline (reference sequence). V lost 5 bases, J lost 5 bases, and 10 bases stayed unmatched. The CDR3 DNA reads TGTGCCAGCAGCCCGAGGTCGGGAGGGCGGGAGACCCAGTACTTC. It is translated as CASSPRSGGRETQYF.

The rearrangement uses TRBV7-2 and TRBJ2-5; no reliable D call. In germline, CDR1 is SGHTA, CDR2 FQGNSA. Trimming shortened V by 5 bases and J by 7 bases, and 17 bases separated the two germline ends. The CDR3 loop spans 14 amino acids. CDR3 loop: CASSAAPDKGTQYF. The DNA of the CDR3 is TGTGCCAGCAGCGCTGCACCCGATAAGGGGACCCAGTACTTC.

This chain connects TRBV28 to TRBJ2-6, with 7 nucleotides matching TRBD1. Germline lookup yields CDR1 MDHEN and CDR2 SYDVKM. The CDR3 extends over 19 amino acids. J gave up 0 bases and V 4 bases, and 12 bases lay outside the gene matches. Here the CDR3 DNA reads TGTGCCAGCAGTTCCTACCTATCGACAGGGCGCTCTGGGGCCAACGTCCTGACTTTC. It translates to CASSSYLSTGRSGANVLTF.

This clone was detected only once. The chain carries TRBV7-2 and TRBJ2-7; TRBD1 matches 8 bases. The CDR3 totals 13 residues. The ends lost 4 bases at V and 3 bases at J; junction bases unmatched: 2. Germline values: CDR1 SGHTA, CDR2 FQGNSA. CDR3 amino acids: CASSSGGVYEQYF. DNA of the CDR3: TGTGCCAGCAGCTCAGGGGGCGTCTACGAGCAGTACTTC.

The chain recombines TRBV18 with TRBJ1-3; D is unclear. The CDR3 spans 16 residues. The V gene's germline CDR1 is KGHSH and CDR2 LQKENI. Trimming left V 0 bases short and J 0 bases short, with 9 bases between. CDR3 DNA sequence: TGTGCCAGCTCACCACCGGGTGAGAGCTCTGGAAACACCATATATTTT. Its protein product is CASSPPGESSGNTIYF.

This chain's CDR3 is CASSPPGSQETQYF. CDR3 sequence (DNA): TGTGCCAGCAGCCCCCCCGGCAGCCAAGAGACCCAGTACTTC. The chain recombines TRBV7-8 with TRBJ2-5; D gene ambiguous. CDR3 length equals 14 residues. CDR1 is SGHVS, CDR2 FQNEAQ, per germline. Trimming took off 5 bases at V and 1 base at J, with 11 bases between the two ends.

This clone has ten or more counts. This chain joins TRBV19 and TRBJ2-7; D remains ambiguous. The V end was cut by 5 bases, the J end by 3 bases, with 11 bases between. This CDR3 has 13 residues. Germline V gene sequence: CDR1 LNHDA, CDR2 SQIVND (reference sequence). CDR3 in DNA: TGTGCCAGTAGTCCACGCCCGAGCTACGAGCAGTACTTC. It is translated as CASSPRPSYEQYF.

Here the CDR3 reads CASSSRIAGELFF. The CDR3, as DNA: TGTGCCAGCAGCAGCAGGATCGCCGGGGAGCTGTTTTTT. The chain links TRBV11-3 to TRBJ2-2, with no clear D. Deletions cut 5 bases from V and 6 bases from J, with 10 bases between. CDR3 length equals 13 residues. Germline-derived CDR1 and CDR2 are SGHNT and YENEEA.

This chain links TRBV7-2 with TRBJ2-7; tentatively, D is TRBD1 (8 bases). The CDR3 extends over 14 amino acids. Trimming took 5 bases from V and 6 from J, leaving 17 bases between them. CDR1 and CDR2 from the germline V gene are SGHTA and FQGNSA. Written as DNA, the CDR3 is TGTGCCAGCAGCGACAGGGGAGGGGTCAGCGAGCAGTACTTC. This sequence encodes CASSDRGGVSEQYF.

The chain has TRBV6-6 and TRBJ2-7; TRBD1 agrees at 8 bases. From germline, CDR1 is MNHNY and CDR2 SVGAGI (reference sequence). CDR3 length: 15 amino acids. Trimming took 0 bases from V and 2 from J; bases not matched to a gene: 3. The CDR3 spells CASSYSGQVTYEQYF. CDR3 in DNA: TGTGCCAGCAGTTACTCGGGACAGGTGACCTACGAGCAGTACTTC.

The CDR3: CASSQEVGSGANVLTF. The CDR3 region has the DNA TGTGCCAGCTCACAGGAGGTAGGCTCTGGGGCCAACGTCCTGACTTTC. The chain joins TRBV18 to TRBJ2-6; the D gene is possibly TRBD2 (5 bases). Germline V gene lookup returns CDR1 KGHSH and CDR2 LQKENI. With 4 bases removed from V and 0 bases from J, the gap between germline ends came to 10 bases. CDR3 size: 16 residues. Filled out from reference TRBV18 and TRBJ2-6, the complete variable domain reads NAGVMQNPRHLVRRRGQEARLRCSPMKGHSHVYWYRQLPEEGLKFMVYLQKENIIDESGMPKERFSAEFPKEGPSILRIQQVVRGDSAAYFCASSQEVGSGANVLTFGAGSRLTVL.

The chain combines TRBV29-1 with TRBJ2-2; 7 bases map to TRBD1. The CDR3 contains 13 residues. Germline CDR1 and CDR2: SQVTM and ANQGSEA. The J segment lost 4 bases and the V segment lost 6 bases, leaving 5 bases of the junction unmatched. The CDR3 region is CSVQTGSTGELFF. Here the CDR3 DNA reads TGCAGCGTACAGACAGGGTCCACCGGGGAGCTGTTTTTT.

This chain links TRBV10-3 with TRBJ2-7; TRBD1 agrees at 7 bases. The V and J ends lost 4 bases and 3 bases, in that order; junction bases with no gene match: 3. The germline CDR1 and CDR2 sequences are ENHRY and SYGVKD. The CDR3 runs 13 residues. The CDR3, as DNA: TGTGCCATCAGTGCAAGACAGGGCTACGAGCAGTACTTC. It is translated as CAISARQGYEQYF.

The V call is TRBV5-6, the J call TRBJ1-1, with 11 bases fitting TRBD1. The CDR3 consists of 14 residues. The V and J ends lost 3 bases and 3 bases, in that order; junction bases with no gene match: 1. Per the germline V gene, CDR1 is SGHDT and CDR2 is YYEEEE. DNA for the CDR3: TGTGCCAGCAGCTGGGGACAGGGGGACACTGAAGCTTTCTTT. Residues: CASSWGQGDTEAFF.

V gene TRBV25-1 combines with J gene TRBJ1-5; 7 positions match TRBD1. V was pared by 4 bases and J by 4 bases, with 7 bases of the junction left unmatched. Germline V gives CDR1 MGHDK, CDR2 SYGVNS. There are 15 residues in the CDR3. CDR3: CASSARQGPNQPQHF. The CDR3 coding sequence is TGTGCCAGCAGTGCGAGACAGGGACCGAATCAGCCCCAGCATTTT.